Presented here are 11 T cell receptor beta chains from one specimen sequenced in a study of T cell changes during pregnancy in multiple sclerosis. Some clones are missing from TCRdb's copy, which holds only in-frame ones; the method was immunoSEQ multiplex PCR. The profile shows tens of thousands of clones, 85% to 95% of them singletons. The source was peripheral blood, collected in the third trimester of pregnancy. These receptor sequences come from a female donor in good health, enrolled as a control in a pregnancy study.

V and J are TRBV4-2 and TRBJ1-2; D not certain. CDR1 LGHNA and CDR2 YNFKEQ come from the germline V gene. V was pared by 1 base and J by 8 bases, with 11 bases between. The CDR3 has 13 amino acids. In DNA, the CDR3 is TGTGCCAGCAGCCAAGGGGCTGCCTCGGGCTACACCTTC. Its protein product is CASSQGAASGYTF.

V gene TRBV28 combines with J gene TRBJ2-7; 10 bases are shared with TRBD1. The CDR3 sequence is 17 residues long. Germline V lookup: CDR1 MDHEN, CDR2 SYDVKM. J was trimmed by 2 bases and V by 5 bases; bases with no gene match: 12. The CDR3 DNA reads as TGTGCCAGCAGTGGAACTCCGGGACAGGGGAGGCCCTACGAGCAGTACTTC. This gives the protein CASSGTPGQGRPYEQYF.

The chain joins TRBV7-3 to TRBJ2-2; 8 bases match TRBD1. This CDR3 has 15 residues. Germline CDR1 and CDR2: SGHTA and FQGTGA. Losses at the gene ends were 7 bases for V and 7 bases for J; bases not matched to a gene: 11. For the CDR3, the DNA is TGTGCCAGCACCCAGGCGGCAGGGGGCGGCGGGGAGCTGTTTTTT. Translation gives CASTQAAGGGGELFF.

This clone is a singleton in its sample. The rearrangement joins TRBV28 to TRBJ1-4; no clear D gene. Germline V gives CDR1 MDHEN, CDR2 SYDVKM. This CDR3 is built from 15 residues. The germline V and J ends were trimmed by 4 bases and 0 bases, with 9 bases remaining between them. CDR3 nucleotides: TGTGCCAGCAGTTCACGGACTCCAACTAATGAAAAACTGTTTTTT. Protein product: CASSSRTPTNEKLFF. The full variable domain, in which reference TRBV28 and TRBJ1-4 provide the parts outside the CDR3, is DVKVTQSSRYLVKRTGEKVFLECVQDMDHENMFWYRQDPGLGLRLIYFSYDVKMKEKGDIPEGYSVSREKKERFSLILESASTNQTSMYLCASSSRTPTNEKLFFGSGTQLSVL.

The chain has TRBV7-9 and TRBJ2-3; TRBD2 matches at 10 bases. The CDR3 covers 15 residues. Germline V gene lookup returns CDR1 SEHNR and CDR2 FQNEAQ (reference sequence). The J segment lost 4 bases and the V segment lost 6 bases, leaving 7 bases of the junction unmatched. CDR3 bases: TGTGCCAGCAGTCCGTTCCTAGCGGGGGCAGATACGCAGTATTTT. This codes for CASSPFLAGADTQYF. Looking up the rest from reference TRBV7-9 and TRBJ2-3 gives the full variable domain: DTGVSQNPRHKITKRGQNVTFRCDPISEHNRLYWYRQTLGQGPEFLTYFQNEAQLEKSRLLSDRFSAERPKGSFSTLEIQRTEQGDSAMYLCASSPFLAGADTQYFGPGTRLTVL.

The V gene is TRBV11-2, the J gene TRBJ1-6; tentative D call: TRBD1 (6 bases). Germline V gene lookup returns CDR1 SGHAT and CDR2 FQNNGV. V was shortened by 5 bases and J by 12 bases, with 17 bases between the two germline ends. The CDR3 totals 14 residues. The CDR3 loop is CASSPGTPREPLHF. The CDR3 region has the DNA TGTGCCAGCAGCCCCGGGACACCGAGGGAACCCCTCCACTTT.

The chain joins TRBV28 to TRBJ2-7; 7 nucleotides agree with TRBD2. This CDR3 has 15 residues. Germline CDR1 MDHEN, CDR2 SYDVKM. Germline trimming cut 5 bases from V and 3 bases from J; bases unmatched to any gene: 10. DNA of the CDR3: TGTGCCAGCAGTACCCTAGCGGATCCCTTCTACGAGCAGTACTTC. Encoded protein: CASSTLADPFYEQYF.

V usage is TRBV28 and J usage is TRBJ1-4; TRBD1 matches at 9 bases. J lost 10 bases, V lost 5 bases, and 8 bases had no gene match. CDR3 length equals 14 residues. Germline CDR1 MDHEN, CDR2 SYDVKM. CDR3 amino acids: CASSQTPDRGKLFF. The CDR3 nucleotides read TGTGCCAGCAGTCAGACACCGGACAGGGGAAAACTGTTTTTT.

This chain joins TRBV19 and TRBJ2-2; TRBD2 matches at 9 bases. The CDR3 spans 16 residues. From germline, CDR1 is LNHDA and CDR2 SQIVND (reference sequence). The V segment lost 4 bases and the J segment 7 bases; nucleotides outside the gene matches: 10. DNA for the CDR3: TGTGCCAGTAGTAAGGACCCTAGCGGGGTTAACGGGGAGCTGTTTTTT. It yields the protein CASSKDPSGVNGELFF.

The rearrangement joins TRBV6-1 to TRBJ2-3; the match to TRBD2 covers 8 bases. Trimming removed 7 bases from V and 2 bases from J; junction bases left unmatched: 8. Per germline, CDR1 MNHNS and CDR2 SASEGT. CDR3 length: 15 amino acids. This CDR3 reads CASTQAGESTDTQYF. Written as DNA, the CDR3 is TGTGCCAGCACCCAAGCGGGGGAGTCCACAGATACGCAGTATTTT.

The V call is TRBV5-6, the J call TRBJ2-3; 8 positions match TRBD2. This CDR3 spans 15 amino acids. CDR1 SGHDT and CDR2 YYEEEE come from the germline V gene. The ends lost 1 base at V and 5 bases at J; junction bases unmatched: 6. As DNA, the CDR3 is TGTGCCAGCAGCTTGATTAGACTAGCGAGAGATACGCAGTATTTT. Its translation is CASSLIRLARDTQYF.